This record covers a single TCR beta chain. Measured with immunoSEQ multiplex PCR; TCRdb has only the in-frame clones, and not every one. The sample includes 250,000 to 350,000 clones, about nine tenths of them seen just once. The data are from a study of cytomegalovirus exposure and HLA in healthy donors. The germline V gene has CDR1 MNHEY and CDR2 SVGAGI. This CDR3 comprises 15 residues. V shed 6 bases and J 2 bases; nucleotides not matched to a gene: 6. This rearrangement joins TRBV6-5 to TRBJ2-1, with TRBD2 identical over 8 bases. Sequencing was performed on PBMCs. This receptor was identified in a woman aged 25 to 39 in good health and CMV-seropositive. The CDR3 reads CASSRSGAAYNEQFF. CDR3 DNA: TGTGCCAGCAGCCGTAGCGGGGCTGCCTACAATGAGCAGTTCTTC.